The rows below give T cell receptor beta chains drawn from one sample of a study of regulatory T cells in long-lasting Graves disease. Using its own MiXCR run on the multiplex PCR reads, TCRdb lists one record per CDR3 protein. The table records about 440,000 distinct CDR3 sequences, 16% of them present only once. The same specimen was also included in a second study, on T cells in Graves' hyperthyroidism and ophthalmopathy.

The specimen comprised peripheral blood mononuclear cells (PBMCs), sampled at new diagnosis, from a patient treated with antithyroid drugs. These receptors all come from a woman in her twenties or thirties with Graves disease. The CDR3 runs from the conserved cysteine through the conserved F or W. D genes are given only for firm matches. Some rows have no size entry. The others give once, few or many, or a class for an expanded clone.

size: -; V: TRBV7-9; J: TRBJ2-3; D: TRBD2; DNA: TGTGCCAGCAGCTCCGATAGCGGGTCTAGCACAGATACGCAGTATTTT; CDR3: CASSSDSGSSTDTQYF
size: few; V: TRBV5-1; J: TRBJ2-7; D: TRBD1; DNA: TGCGCCAGCAGCTTTGAAGGCAGGGGGCTGGACGAGCAGTACTTC; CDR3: CASSFEGRGLDEQYF
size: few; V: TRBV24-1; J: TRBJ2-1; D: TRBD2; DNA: TGTGCCACCAGTGAGGTAGCGGGAGGTTGGAATGAGCAGTTCTTC; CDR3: CATSEVAGGWNEQFF
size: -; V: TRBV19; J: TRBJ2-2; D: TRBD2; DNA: TGTGCCAGTACGCCGACTAGCGGGAGGGCCGGGGAGCTGTTTTTT; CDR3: CASTPTSGRAGELFF
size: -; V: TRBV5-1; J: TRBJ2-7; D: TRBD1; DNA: TGCGCCAGCAGCCTATGGACAGGGGGCGTCGAGCAGTACTTC; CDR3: CASSLWTGGVEQYF
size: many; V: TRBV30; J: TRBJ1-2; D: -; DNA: TGTGCCTGGATTGAGTTCTATGGCTACACCTTC; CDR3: CAWIEFYGYTF
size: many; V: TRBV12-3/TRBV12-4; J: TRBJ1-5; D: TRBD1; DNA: TGTGCCAGCAGTTTAGCTTTAATCCAGGGGGCTTATAGCAATCAGCCCCAGCATTTT; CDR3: CASSLALIQGAYSNQPQHF
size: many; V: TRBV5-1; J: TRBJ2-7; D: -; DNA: TGTGCCAGCAGCTGGGGGACGACAGTTTTATCCTACGAGCAGTACTTC; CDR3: CASSWGTTVLSYEQYF
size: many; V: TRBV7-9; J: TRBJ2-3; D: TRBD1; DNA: TGTGCCAGCAGCTACTATCCGGGACAGGGGTCCACAGATACGCAGTATTTT; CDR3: CASSYYPGQGSTDTQYF
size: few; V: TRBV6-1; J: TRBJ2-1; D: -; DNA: TGTGCCAGCGTAAGCAGGGTGGGGAATGAGCAGTTCTTC; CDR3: CASVSRVGNEQFF
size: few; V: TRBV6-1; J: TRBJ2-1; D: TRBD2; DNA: TGTGCCAGCAGTGAAAGACTAGCGGGAGTTTACAATGAGCAGTTCTTC; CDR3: CASSERLAGVYNEQFF
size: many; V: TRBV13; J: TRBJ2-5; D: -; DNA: TGTGCCAGCAGCATTCCCGGGACAAAAGAGACCCAGTACTTC; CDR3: CASSIPGTKETQYF
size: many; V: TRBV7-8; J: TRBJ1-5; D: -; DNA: TGTGCCAGCAGCTTAGTACGGTTTAGCAATCAGCCCCAGCATTTT; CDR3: CASSLVRFSNQPQHF
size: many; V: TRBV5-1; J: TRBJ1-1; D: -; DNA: TGCGCCAGCAGCCTCCGGGACATCTACACTGAAGCTTTCTTT; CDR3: CASSLRDIYTEAFF
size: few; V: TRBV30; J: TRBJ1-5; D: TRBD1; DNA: TGTGCCTGGAGTGTAGCCAGGGGGTTGGGATGGTCAAATCAGCCCCAGCATTTT; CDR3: CAWSVARGLGWSNQPQHF
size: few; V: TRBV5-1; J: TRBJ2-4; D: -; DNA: TGCGCCAGCAGCTTGGTAGGGTCATCGGTAACCAAAAACATTCAGTACTTC; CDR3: CASSLVGSSVTKNIQYF
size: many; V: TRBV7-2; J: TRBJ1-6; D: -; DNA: TGTGCCAGCAGCTTTGTGGGTTCACCCCTCCACTTT; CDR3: CASSFVGSPLHF
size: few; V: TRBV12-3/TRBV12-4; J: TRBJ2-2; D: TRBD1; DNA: TGTGCCAGCAGTTCACAAGGACAGGGCCTGACCGGGGAGCTGTTTTTT; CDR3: CASSSQGQGLTGELFF
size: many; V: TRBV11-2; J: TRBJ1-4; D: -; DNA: TGTGCCAGCAGCTCGGGATGGGAAGCCACTAATGAAAAACTGTTTTTT; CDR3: CASSSGWEATNEKLFF
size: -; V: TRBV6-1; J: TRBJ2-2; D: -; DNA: TGTGCCAGCAGCAACCGGGCCTCCGGCGACACCGGGGAGCTGTTTTTT; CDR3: CASSNRASGDTGELFF
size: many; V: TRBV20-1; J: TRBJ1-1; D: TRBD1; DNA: TGCAGTGCTACGGGCAGGGGGACTGAAGCTTTCTTT; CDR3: CSATGRGTEAFF
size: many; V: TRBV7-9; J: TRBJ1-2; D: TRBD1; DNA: TGTGCCAGCAGCTTAGAAGGGGGCAACTATGGCTACACCTTC; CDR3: CASSLEGGNYGYTF
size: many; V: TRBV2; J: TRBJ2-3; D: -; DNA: TGTGCCAGCAGAGTATTGATAGCAGATACGCAGTATTTT; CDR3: CASRVLIADTQYF
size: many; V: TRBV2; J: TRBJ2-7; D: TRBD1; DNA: TGTGCCAGCAAAGAGGACAGGACCTACGAGCAGTACTTC; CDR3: CASKEDRTYEQYF
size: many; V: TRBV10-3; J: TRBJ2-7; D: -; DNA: TGTGCCATCAGTGAGTCGATGGGGAGCTCCTACGAGCAGTACTTC; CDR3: CAISESMGSSYEQYF
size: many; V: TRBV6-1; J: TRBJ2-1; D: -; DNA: TGTGCCAGCAGCTTGACAGAACTAGACTTAAATGAGCAGTTCTTC; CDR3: CASSLTELDLNEQFF
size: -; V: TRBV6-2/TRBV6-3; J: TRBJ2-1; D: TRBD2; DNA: TGTGCCAGCAGTTTGATGAGTAGCGGGACGAGGAATGAGCAGTTCTTC; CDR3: CASSLMSSGTRNEQFF
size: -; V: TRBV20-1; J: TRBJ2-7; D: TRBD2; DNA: TGCAGTGCGGAGAGACTAGCGGGAGGTCAGTACTTC; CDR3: CSAERLAGGQYF
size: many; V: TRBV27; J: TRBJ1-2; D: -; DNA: TGTGCCAGCACCCCGAAGGGCCCACCTACCTCCGCTCGGGGCTACACCTTC; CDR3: CASTPKGPPTSARGYTF
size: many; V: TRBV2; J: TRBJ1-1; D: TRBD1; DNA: TGTGCCAGAAAGGGACAGGGGAACACTGAAGCTTTCTTT; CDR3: CARKGQGNTEAFF
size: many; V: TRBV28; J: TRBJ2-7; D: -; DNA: TGTGCCAGCAGTTTATATTCTAGTGAGCAGTACTTC; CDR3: CASSLYSSEQYF
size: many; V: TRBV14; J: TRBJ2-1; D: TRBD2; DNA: TGTGCCAGCAGCCAAGGGAGCGGGACCGTCTACAATGAGCAGTTCTTC; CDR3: CASSQGSGTVYNEQFF
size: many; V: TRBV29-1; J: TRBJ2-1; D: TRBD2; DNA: TGCAGCGTTGATGGGGGTAGCGGGAGGGCCGACGGGAATGAGCAGTTCTTC; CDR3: CSVDGGSGRADGNEQFF
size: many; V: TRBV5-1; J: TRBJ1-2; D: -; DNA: TGTGCCAGCAGCTTAGCGCGGGGCAGCGCTTATGGCTACACCTTC; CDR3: CASSLARGSAYGYTF
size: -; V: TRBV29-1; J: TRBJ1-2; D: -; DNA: TGCAGCGTTCCAGGTTATGGCTACACCTTC; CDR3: CSVPGYGYTF
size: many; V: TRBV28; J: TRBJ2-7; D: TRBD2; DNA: TGTGCCAGCAGGAGAGCGGGAGCGGGAGAGCAGTACTTC; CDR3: CASRRAGAGEQYF
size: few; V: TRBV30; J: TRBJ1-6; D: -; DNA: TGTGCCTGGAGGTGGGGGAATTCACCCCTCCACTTT; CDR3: CAWRWGNSPLHF
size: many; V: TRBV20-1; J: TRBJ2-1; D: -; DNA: TGCGGTGCTTCCTACTGGTTGCATGAGCAGTTCTTC; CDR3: CGASYWLHEQFF
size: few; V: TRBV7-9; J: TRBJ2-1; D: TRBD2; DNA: TGTGCCAGCAGCTTACTAGCGGGTAGCAATGAGCAGTTCTTC; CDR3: CASSLLAGSNEQFF
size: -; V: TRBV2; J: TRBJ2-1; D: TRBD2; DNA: TGTGCCAGCAGTCTCCAGGCGGGAGCTGTCCATGAGCAGTTCTTC; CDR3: CASSLQAGAVHEQFF
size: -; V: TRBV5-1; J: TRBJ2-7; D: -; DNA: TGCGCCAGCAGCTCGGGGTCGACTTTCTACGAGCAGTACTTC; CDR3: CASSSGSTFYEQYF
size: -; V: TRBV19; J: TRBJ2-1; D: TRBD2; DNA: TGTGCCAGTAGTCCCCAGACTAGCGGGAAACCGGACATTAGTAATGAGCAGTTCTTC; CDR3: CASSPQTSGKPDISNEQFF